These 17 T cell receptor beta chains originate from one sample sequenced in a study of identical twins. TCRdb fed the 5' RACE reads into MiXCR, producing one record per CDR3 protein. The repertoire consists of under 350,000 distinct CDR3 sequences, with roughly 9.7% occurring once and the leading ten covering about 7.1%. These data are also associated with another study on yellow fever vaccine responses in identical twins.

Source material: CD8+ T cells sorted from blood. The receptor set was obtained from a woman younger than 35 in good health.

The chain links TRBV4-3 to TRBJ2-3; 9 bases map to TRBD2. Germline CDR1 reads LGHNA; CDR2 reads YSLEER. V shed 0 bases and J 2 bases; nucleotides not matched to a gene: 6. The length of the CDR3 is 17 residues. DNA for the CDR3: TGCGCCAGCAGCCAAGATAAAGCTAGCGGGGACACAGATACGCAGTATTTT. It encodes CASSQDKASGDTDTQYF.

This clonotype appeared a single time. The genes are TRBV2 and TRBJ2-4; 7 bases agree with TRBD2. The CDR3 covers 18 residues. V was clipped by 10 bases and J by 0 bases; unmatched bases: 18. Per germline, CDR1 SNHLY and CDR2 FYNNEI. The CDR3 here is CAICFLREGGKAKNIQYF. The CDR3, as DNA: TGTGCCATCTGTTTTTTGAGGGAGGGTGGGAAAGCCAAAAACATTCAGTACTTC.

The chain recombines TRBV5-5 with TRBJ2-7; D is unclear. Trimming removed 6 bases from V and 3 bases from J, with 13 bases in between. CDR1 SGHKS and CDR2 YYEKEE come from the germline V gene (reference sequence). The CDR3 runs to 13 residues. As DNA, the CDR3 is TGTGCCAGCACCACCGCAGGATTCTACGAGCAGTACTTC. It yields the protein CASTTAGFYEQYF.

This clonotype was counted at least ten times. CDR3 in amino acids: CASSQDTRGGTGELFF. The CDR3 nucleotides read TGCGCCAGCAGCCAAGATACCAGGGGAGGCACCGGGGAGCTGTTTTTT. This chain joins TRBV4-3 and TRBJ2-2, with D perhaps matching TRBD1 or TRBD2 (6 bases each). The germline V gene has CDR1 LGHNA and CDR2 YSLEER. CDR3 length: 16 amino acids. The V gene lost 0 bases and the J gene lost 4 bases, with 12 bases spanning the gap.

Only a few counts were recorded for this clonotype. The chain recombines TRBV4-3 with TRBJ2-1; TRBD2 might be the D (6 bases). Germline V gene data show CDR1 as LGHNA and CDR2 as YSLEER. The CDR3 contains 15 residues. V gave up 3 bases and J gave up 7 bases, with 16 bases separating them. CDR3 sequence reads: CASSQGREISNEQFF. The CDR3 nucleotides read TGCGCCAGCAGCCAGGGACGGGAGATAAGTAATGAGCAGTTCTTC.

This clonotype occurred a few times. The chain uses TRBV6-5 and TRBJ2-1; D is perhaps TRBD1 (6 bases). The V end lost 2 bases, the J end lost 4 bases, and 15 bases lay between the germline ends. CDR3 size: 16 residues. The germline V gene has CDR1 MNHEY and CDR2 SVGAGI. This CDR3 is CASSYTRDTPYNEQFF. The CDR3 region has the DNA TGTGCCAGCAGTTACACTCGGGACACCCCATACAATGAGCAGTTCTTC.

Note on this clonotype: A read error is possible here, since a much larger clone lies one base away. The V and J genes are TRBV3-1 and TRBJ2-5, with D possibly being TRBD1 or TRBD2 (5 bases each). Germline CDR1 and CDR2: LGHDT and YNNKEL (reference sequence). V lost 0 bases and J lost 4, with 18 bases in between. The CDR3 sequence is 17 residues long. This CDR3 is CASSQERVSEGRETQYF. In DNA form, the CDR3 reads TGTGCCAGCAGCCAAGAAAGGGTTAGCGAGGGGCGAGAGACCCAGTACTTC.

In this sample, this clonotype turned up many times. V gene TRBV10-3 combines with J gene TRBJ1-1, with 8 bases aligning to TRBD1. The CDR3 consists of 14 residues. V lost 7 bases and J lost 4; bases outside the gene matches: 8. Germline CDR1 ENHRY, CDR2 SYGVKD. The CDR3 loop is CAIISDREGTEAFF. In DNA form, the CDR3 reads TGTGCCATCATCTCGGACAGGGAGGGCACTGAAGCTTTCTTT.

The chain joins TRBV4-3 to TRBJ2-1; 10 nucleotides align to TRBD2. J was trimmed by 7 bases and V by 2 bases; bases with no gene match: 11. CDR3 length: 17 amino acids. Germline loops: CDR1 LGHNA, CDR2 YSLEER. This CDR3 is CASSQRLAGGLGNEQFF. The CDR3 DNA reads as TGCGCCAGCAGCCAAAGGTTAGCGGGAGGCCTTGGAAATGAGCAGTTCTTC.

The rearrangement uses TRBV10-3 and TRBJ2-7, with 8 positions matching TRBD2. The CDR3 sequence is 16 residues long. Looked up from germline, CDR1 is ENHRY and CDR2 is SYGVKD. The V segment lost 0 bases and the J segment 7 bases; nucleotides outside the gene matches: 11. The DNA of the CDR3 is TGTGCCATCAGTGAGTCCAGGTCTAGCGGGCTGGGGGAGCAGTACTTC. It is translated as CAISESRSSGLGEQYF.

The chain carries TRBV9 and TRBJ1-1; D perhaps matches TRBD1 (6 bases). The CDR3 runs to 17 residues. CDR1 and CDR2 (germline): SGDLS, YYNGEE. Between the trimmed V and J ends, which lost 4 bases and 0 bases, there was a span of 19 bases. The CDR3 sequence: CASSPGGGLGVNTEAFF. The CDR3 coding sequence is TGTGCCAGCAGCCCCGGTGGGGGGCTAGGTGTGAACACTGAAGCTTTCTTT. The whole variable domain, filled in from reference TRBV9 and TRBJ1-1, reads DSGVTQTPKHLITATGQRVTLRCSPRSGDLSVYWYQQSLDQGLQFLIQYYNGEERAKGNILERFSAQQFPDLHSELNLSSLELGDSALYFCASSPGGGLGVNTEAFFGQGTRLTVV.

The chain recombines TRBV6-1 with TRBJ2-7; D is uncertain. Germline V gene sequence: CDR1 MNHNS, CDR2 SASEGT. This CDR3 is built from 15 residues. The V end was cut by 1 base, the J end by 3 bases, with 13 bases between. CDR3 sequence reads: CASSEEGRAFYEQYF. In DNA, the CDR3 is TGTGCCAGCAGTGAAGAAGGCAGAGCCTTCTACGAGCAGTACTTC.

This clonotype was seen a handful of times. J is TRBJ1-4 and V is TRBV9; 8 bases agree with TRBD1. J lost 6 bases, V lost 0 bases, and 4 bases had no gene match. The CDR3 consists of 15 residues. Germline assignment: CDR1 SGDLS and CDR2 YYNGEE. CDR3 nucleotides: TGTGCCAGCAGCGTAGGTGGACAGGGAGATGAAAAACTGTTTTTT. Its translation is CASSVGGQGDEKLFF.

The table lists this clonotype with many counts. The chain links TRBV4-1 to TRBJ2-1; D is undetermined. Germline V gives CDR1 MGHRA, CDR2 YSYEKL. The CDR3 runs 15 residues. V gave up 0 bases and J gave up 7 bases, with 13 bases separating them. The CDR3 sequence is CASSQDLGSLNEQFF. In DNA, the CDR3 is TGCGCCAGCAGCCAAGATCTTGGCAGCCTTAATGAGCAGTTCTTC.

This clonotype was observed at least ten times. The CDR3 DNA reads as TGCAGTGCTAGCCAGCGGGAGAACACCGGGGAGCTGTTTTTT. This codes for CSASQRENTGELFF. The chain joins TRBV20-1 to TRBJ2-2, with 7 bases fitting TRBD2. V was pared by 3 bases and J by 1 base, with 2 bases of the junction left unmatched. The CDR3 is made up of 14 amino acids. The V gene's germline CDR1 is DFQATT and CDR2 SNEGSKA (reference sequence).

The chain couples TRBV20-1 to TRBJ2-7, with no clear D. CDR1 DFQATT and CDR2 SNEGSKA come from the germline V gene (reference sequence). Trimming removed 2 bases at V and 2 bases at J, with 10 bases between. The CDR3 is made up of 13 amino acids. The DNA of the CDR3 is TGCAGTGCTAGACCGTTTACAACCTACGAGCAGTACTTC. As protein: CSARPFTTYEQYF.

This clonotype was picked up a small number of times. V is TRBV7-3 and J is TRBJ2-7; 8 bases agree with TRBD1. CDR3 length: 15 amino acids. V lost 2 bases and J lost 5; bases outside the gene matches: 8. The germline V gene encodes CDR1 SGHTA and CDR2 FQGTGA. CDR3 sequence: CASSLGQGAQDEQYF. The CDR3 DNA is TGTGCCAGCAGCTTAGGTCAGGGGGCGCAGGACGAGCAGTACTTC. The variable domain in full, with the rest retrieved from reference TRBV7-3 and TRBJ2-7, is GAGVSQTPSNKVTEKGKYVELRCDPISGHTALYWYRQSLGQGPEFLIYFQGTGAADDSGLPNDRFFAVRPEGSVSTLKIQRTERGDSAVYLCASSLGQGAQDEQYFGPGTRLTVT.